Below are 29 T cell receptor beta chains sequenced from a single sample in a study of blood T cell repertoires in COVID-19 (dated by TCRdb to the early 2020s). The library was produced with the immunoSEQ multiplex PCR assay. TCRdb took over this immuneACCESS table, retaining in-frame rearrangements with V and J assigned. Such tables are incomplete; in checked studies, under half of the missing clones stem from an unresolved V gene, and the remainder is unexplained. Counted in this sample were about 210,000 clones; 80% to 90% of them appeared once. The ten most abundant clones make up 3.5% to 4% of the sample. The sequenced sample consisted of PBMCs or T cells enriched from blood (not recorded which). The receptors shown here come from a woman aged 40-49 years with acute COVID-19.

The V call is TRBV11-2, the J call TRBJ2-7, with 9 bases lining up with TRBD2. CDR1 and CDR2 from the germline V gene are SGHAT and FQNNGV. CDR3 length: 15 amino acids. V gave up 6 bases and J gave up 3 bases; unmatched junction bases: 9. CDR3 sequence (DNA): TGTGCCAGCAGTGCGGGGGGGGACCCCGGCTACGAGCAGTACTTC. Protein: CASSAGGDPGYEQYF. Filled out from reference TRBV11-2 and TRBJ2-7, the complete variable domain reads EAGVAQSPRYKIIEKRQSVAFWCNPISGHATLYWYQQILGQGPKLLIQFQNNGVVDDSQLPKDRFSAERLKGVDSTLKIQPAKLEDSAVYLCASSAGGDPGYEQYFGPGTRLTVT.

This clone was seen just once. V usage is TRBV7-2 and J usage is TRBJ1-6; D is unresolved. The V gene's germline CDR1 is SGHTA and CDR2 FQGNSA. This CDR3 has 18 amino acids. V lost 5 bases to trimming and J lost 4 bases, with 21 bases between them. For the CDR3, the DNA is TGTGCCAGCAGCACCAGCACGGGATCTGAGGGTTATAATTCACCCCTCCACTTT. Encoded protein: CASSTSTGSEGYNSPLHF. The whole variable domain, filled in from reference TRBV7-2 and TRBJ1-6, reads GAGVSQSPSNKVTEKGKDVELRCDPISGHTALYWYRQSLGQGLEFLIYFQGNSAPDKSGLPSDRFSAERTGGSVSTLTIQRTQQEDSAVYLCASSTSTGSEGYNSPLHFGNGTRLTVT.

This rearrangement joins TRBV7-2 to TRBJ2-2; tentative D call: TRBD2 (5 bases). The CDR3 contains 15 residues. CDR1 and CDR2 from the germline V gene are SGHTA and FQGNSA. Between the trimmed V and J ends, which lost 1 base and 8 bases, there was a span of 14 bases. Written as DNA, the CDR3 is TGTGCCAGCAGCTTAGGGACTTCTCGATGGGGGGAGCTGTTTTTT. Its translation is CASSLGTSRWGELFF.

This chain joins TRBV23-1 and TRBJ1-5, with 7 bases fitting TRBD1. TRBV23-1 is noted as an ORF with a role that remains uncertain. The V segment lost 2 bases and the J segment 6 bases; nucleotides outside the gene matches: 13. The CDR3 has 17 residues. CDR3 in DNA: TGCGCCAGCAGTCAAGACCGCAGACAGGGCCCGCCTCAGCCCCAGCATTTT. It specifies CASSQDRRQGPPQPQHF.

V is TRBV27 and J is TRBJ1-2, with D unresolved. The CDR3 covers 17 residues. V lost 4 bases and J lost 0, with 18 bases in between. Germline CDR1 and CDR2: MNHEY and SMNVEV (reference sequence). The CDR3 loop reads CASSSTVLKAANYGYTF. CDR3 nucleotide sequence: TGTGCCAGCAGTTCAACAGTCCTAAAGGCAGCTAACTATGGCTACACCTTC.

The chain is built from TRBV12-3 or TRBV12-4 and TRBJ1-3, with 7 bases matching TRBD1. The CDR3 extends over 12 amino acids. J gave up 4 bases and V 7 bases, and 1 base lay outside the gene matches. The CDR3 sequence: CASTRGGNTIYF. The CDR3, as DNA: TGTGCCAGCACCAGGGGGGGAAACACCATATATTTT.

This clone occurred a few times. The CDR3 sequence: CATSRGGTGGEAAGNTIYF. The CDR3 bases are TGTGCCACCAGCAGAGGGGGGACAGGGGGCGAAGCGGCTGGAAACACCATATATTTT. The chain combines TRBV15 with TRBJ1-3, with 12 bases fitting TRBD1. This CDR3 is 19 amino acids long. Germline V gene sequence: CDR1 LNHNV, CDR2 YYDKDF (reference sequence). The ends lost 1 base at V and 2 bases at J; junction bases unmatched: 9.

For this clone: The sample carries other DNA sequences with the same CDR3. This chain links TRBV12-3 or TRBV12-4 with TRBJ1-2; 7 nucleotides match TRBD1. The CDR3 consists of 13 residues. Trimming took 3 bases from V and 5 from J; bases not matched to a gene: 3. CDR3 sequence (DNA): TGTGCCAGCAGTTTGCAGGGGGGATATGGCTACACCTTC. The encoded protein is CASSLQGGYGYTF.

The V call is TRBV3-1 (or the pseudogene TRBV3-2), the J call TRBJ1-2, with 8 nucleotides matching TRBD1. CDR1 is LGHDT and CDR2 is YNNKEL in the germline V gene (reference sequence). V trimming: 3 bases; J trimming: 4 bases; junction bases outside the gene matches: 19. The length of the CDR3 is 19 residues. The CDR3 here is CASSQRLRTGSAFSYGYTF. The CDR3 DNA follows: TGTGCCAGCAGCCAGAGGCTCCGGACAGGGAGCGCTTTTAGCTATGGCTACACCTTC.

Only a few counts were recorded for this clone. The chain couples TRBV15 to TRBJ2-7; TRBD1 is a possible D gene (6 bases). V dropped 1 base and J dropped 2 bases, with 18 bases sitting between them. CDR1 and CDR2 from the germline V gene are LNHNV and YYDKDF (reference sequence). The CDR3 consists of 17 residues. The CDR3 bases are TGTGCCACCAGCAGAGTGTCGACAGGTCAAGGACCCTACGAGCAGTACTTC. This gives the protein CATSRVSTGQGPYEQYF.

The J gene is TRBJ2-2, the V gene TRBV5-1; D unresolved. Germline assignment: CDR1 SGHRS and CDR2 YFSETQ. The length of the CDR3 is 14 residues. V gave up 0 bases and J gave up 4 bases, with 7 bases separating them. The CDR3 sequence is CASSLAGITGELFF. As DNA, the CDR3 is TGCGCCAGCAGCTTGGCCGGTATCACCGGGGAGCTGTTTTTT.

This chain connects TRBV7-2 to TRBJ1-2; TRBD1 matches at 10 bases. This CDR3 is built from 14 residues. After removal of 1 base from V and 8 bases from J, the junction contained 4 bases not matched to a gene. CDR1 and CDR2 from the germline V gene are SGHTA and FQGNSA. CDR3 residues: CASSLGGQGRGYTF. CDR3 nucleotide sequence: TGTGCCAGCAGCTTAGGGGGACAGGGGCGGGGCTACACCTTC.

This CDR3 reads CASSPPELYYGYTF. CDR3 in DNA: TGCGCCAGCAGCCCTCCTGAGCTTTACTATGGCTACACCTTC. This sequence joins TRBV4-3 and TRBJ1-2; D call uncertain. Trimming left V 4 bases short and J 3 bases short, with 12 bases between. There are 14 residues in the CDR3. Per germline, CDR1 LGHNA and CDR2 YSLEER.

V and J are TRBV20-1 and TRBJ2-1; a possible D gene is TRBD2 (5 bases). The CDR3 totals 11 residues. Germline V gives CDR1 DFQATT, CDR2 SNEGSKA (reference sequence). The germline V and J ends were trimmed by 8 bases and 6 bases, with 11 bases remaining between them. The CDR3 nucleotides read TGCAGTACCAACGGGGTCAATGAGCAGTTCTTC. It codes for CSTNGVNEQFF.

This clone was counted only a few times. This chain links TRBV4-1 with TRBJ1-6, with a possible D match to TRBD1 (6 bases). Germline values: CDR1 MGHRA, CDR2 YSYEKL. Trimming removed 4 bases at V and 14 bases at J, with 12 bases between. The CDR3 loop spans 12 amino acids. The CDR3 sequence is CASSPRGGTLHF. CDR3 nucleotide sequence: TGCGCCAGCAGCCCAAGGGGGGGAACCCTCCACTTT.

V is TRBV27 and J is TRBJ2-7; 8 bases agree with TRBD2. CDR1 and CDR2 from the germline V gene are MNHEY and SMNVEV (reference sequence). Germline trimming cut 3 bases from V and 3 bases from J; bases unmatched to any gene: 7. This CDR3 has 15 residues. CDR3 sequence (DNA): TGTGCCAGCAGTTTCTCACGGCTAGCGGGCTACGAGCAGTACTTC. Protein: CASSFSRLAGYEQYF.

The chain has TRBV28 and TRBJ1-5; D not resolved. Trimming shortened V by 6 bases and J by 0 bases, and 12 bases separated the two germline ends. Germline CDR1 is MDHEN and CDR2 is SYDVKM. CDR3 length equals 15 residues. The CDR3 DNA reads TGTGCCAGCAGGCTGGCGGAGTATAGCAATCAGCCCCAGCATTTT. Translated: CASRLAEYSNQPQHF. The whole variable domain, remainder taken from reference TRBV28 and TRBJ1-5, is DVKVTQSSRYLVKRTGEKVFLECVQDMDHENMFWYRQDPGLGLRLIYFSYDVKMKEKGDIPEGYSVSREKKERFSLILESASTNQTSMYLCASRLAEYSNQPQHFGDGTRLSIL.

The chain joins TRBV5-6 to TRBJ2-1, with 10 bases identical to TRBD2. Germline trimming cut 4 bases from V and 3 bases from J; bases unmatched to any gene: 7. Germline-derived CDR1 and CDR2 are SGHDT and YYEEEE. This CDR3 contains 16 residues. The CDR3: CASSPGSSGGYNEQFF. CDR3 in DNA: TGTGCCAGCAGCCCCGGCTCTAGCGGGGGCTACAATGAGCAGTTCTTC.

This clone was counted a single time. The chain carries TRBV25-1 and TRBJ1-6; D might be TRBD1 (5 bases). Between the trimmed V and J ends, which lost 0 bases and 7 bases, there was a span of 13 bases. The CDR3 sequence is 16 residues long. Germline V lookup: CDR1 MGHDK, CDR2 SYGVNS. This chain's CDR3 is CASSEYKPQGNSPLHF. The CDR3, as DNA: TGTGCCAGCAGTGAATATAAGCCCCAGGGAAATTCACCCCTCCACTTT.

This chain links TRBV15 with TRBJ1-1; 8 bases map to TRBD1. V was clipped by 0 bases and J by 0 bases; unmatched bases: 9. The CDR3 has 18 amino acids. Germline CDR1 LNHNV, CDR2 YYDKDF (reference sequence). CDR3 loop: CATSRDRTGTLMNTEAFF. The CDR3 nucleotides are TGTGCCACCAGCAGAGATAGGACAGGGACACTTATGAACACTGAAGCTTTCTTT.

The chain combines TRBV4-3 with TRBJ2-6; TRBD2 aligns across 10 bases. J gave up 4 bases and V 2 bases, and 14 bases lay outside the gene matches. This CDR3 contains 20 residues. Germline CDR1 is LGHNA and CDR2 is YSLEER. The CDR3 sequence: CASSQSPGSGRLGGANVLTF. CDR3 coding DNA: TGCGCCAGCAGCCAATCCCCGGGTAGCGGGAGGCTGGGCGGGGCCAACGTCCTGACTTTC.

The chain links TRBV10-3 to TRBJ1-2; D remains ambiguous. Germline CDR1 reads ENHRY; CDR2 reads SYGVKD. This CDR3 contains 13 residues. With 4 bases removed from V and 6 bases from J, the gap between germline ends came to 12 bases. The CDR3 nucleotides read TGTGCCATCAGTGCTGGTCAGAGCGATGGCTACACCTTC. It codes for CAISAGQSDGYTF.

The CDR3 bases are TGTGCCAGTAGCCAAGTGGGAGGGTTACAAGAGACCCAGTACTTC. Its translation is CASSQVGGLQETQYF. The chain is built from TRBV19 and TRBJ2-5; 7 bases match TRBD2. The CDR3 runs to 15 residues. The V segment lost 6 bases and the J segment 2 bases; nucleotides outside the gene matches: 9. CDR1 is LNHDA and CDR2 is SQIVND in the germline V gene (reference sequence).

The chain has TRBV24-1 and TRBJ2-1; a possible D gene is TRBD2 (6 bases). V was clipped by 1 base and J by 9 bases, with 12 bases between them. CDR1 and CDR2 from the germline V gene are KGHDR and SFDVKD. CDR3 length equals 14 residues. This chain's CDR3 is CATSDFFRESEQFF. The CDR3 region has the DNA TGTGCCACCAGTGATTTCTTCCGGGAGAGTGAGCAGTTCTTC.

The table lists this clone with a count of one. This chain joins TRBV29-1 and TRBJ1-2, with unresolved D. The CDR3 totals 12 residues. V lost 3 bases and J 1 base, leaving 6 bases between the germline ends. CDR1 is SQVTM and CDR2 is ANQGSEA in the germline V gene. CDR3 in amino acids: CSVDPSNYGYTF. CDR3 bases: TGCAGCGTTGACCCCAGTAACTATGGCTACACCTTC.

Here the CDR3 reads CATRDFLYEQYF. Written as DNA, the CDR3 is TGTGCCACGAGGGACTTTCTCTACGAGCAGTACTTC. V gene TRBV27 combines with J gene TRBJ2-7; the D gene is possibly TRBD2 (6 bases). Trimming removed 10 bases at V and 3 bases at J, with 13 bases between. The CDR3 totals 12 residues. The V gene's germline CDR1 is MNHEY and CDR2 SMNVEV (reference sequence).

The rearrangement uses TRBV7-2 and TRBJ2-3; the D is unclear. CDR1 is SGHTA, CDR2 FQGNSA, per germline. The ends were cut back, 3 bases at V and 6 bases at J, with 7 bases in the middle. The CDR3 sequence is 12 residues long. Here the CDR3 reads CASSFNMDTQYF. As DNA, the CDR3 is TGTGCCAGCAGCTTTAATATGGATACGCAGTATTTT.

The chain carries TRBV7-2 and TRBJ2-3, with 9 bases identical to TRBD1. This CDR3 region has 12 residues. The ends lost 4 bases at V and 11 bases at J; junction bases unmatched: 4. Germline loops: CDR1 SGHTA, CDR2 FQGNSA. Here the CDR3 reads CASSSPGQGQYF. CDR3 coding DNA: TGTGCCAGCAGCTCACCGGGACAGGGGCAGTATTTT.

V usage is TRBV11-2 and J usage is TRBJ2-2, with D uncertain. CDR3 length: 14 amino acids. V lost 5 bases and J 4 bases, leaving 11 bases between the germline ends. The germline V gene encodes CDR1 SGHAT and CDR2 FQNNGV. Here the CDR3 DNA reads TGTGCCAGCAGCACTAAGCGTGTCACCGGGGAGCTGTTTTTT. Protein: CASSTKRVTGELFF.